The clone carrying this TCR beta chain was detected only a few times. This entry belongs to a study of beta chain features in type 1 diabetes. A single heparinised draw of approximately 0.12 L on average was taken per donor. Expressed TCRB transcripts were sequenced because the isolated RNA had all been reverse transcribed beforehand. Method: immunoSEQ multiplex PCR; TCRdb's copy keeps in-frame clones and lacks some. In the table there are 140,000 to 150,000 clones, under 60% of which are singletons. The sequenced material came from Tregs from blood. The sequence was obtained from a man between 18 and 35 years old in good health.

CDR3 amino acids: CASSSSSLSSGANVLTF. In nucleotides, the CDR3 is TGTGCCAGCAGCTCGTCGTCATTGAGCTCTGGGGCCAACGTCCTGACTTTC. The chain recombines TRBV7-2 with TRBJ2-6, with unresolved D. The germline V gene has CDR1 SGHTA and CDR2 FQGNSA. Deletions cut 4 bases from V and 0 bases from J, with 13 bases between. The CDR3 contains 17 residues.